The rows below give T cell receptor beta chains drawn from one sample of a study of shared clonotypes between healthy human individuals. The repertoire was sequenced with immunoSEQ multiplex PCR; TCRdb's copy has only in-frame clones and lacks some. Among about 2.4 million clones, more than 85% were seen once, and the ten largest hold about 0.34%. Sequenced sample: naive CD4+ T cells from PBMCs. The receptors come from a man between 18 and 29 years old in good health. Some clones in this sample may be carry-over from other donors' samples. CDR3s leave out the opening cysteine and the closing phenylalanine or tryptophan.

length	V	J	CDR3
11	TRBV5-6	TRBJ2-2	ASSLGTTGELF
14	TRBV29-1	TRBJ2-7	SVELVPGQGSYEQY
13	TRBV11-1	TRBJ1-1	ASSFQPGLGAEAF
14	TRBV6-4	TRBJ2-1	ASSARPASTDNEQF
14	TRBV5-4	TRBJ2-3	ASSLRTSGSADTQY
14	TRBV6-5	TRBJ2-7	ASSSPIDRGTYEQY
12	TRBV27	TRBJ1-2	ASSPTSGRRGYT
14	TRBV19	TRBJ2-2	ASSMSRVLSTGELF
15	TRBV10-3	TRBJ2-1	AISGAATQTQSDEQF
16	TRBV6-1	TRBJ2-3	ASSEGGVIAGAGDTQY
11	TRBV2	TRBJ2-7	ASSTGGDYEQY
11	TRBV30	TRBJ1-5	AWSVEGGQPQH
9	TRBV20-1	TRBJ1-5	SARVGQPQH
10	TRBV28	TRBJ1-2	ASSLFPYGYT
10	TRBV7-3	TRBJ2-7	ASSLGANEQY
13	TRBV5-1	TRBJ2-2	ASSWATGDTGELF
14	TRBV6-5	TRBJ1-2	ASSYSTFSFNYGYT
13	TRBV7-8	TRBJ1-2	ASSLAGGANYGYT
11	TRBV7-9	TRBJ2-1	ASRIPPGHEQF
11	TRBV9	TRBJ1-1	ASSAQANTEAF
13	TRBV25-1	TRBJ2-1	ASSDGLAYYNEQF
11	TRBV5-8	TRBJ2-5	ASSFTYQETQY
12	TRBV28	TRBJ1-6	ASSLFGRTSPLH
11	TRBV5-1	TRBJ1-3	ASSGDIGNTIY
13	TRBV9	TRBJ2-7	ASSGAGGLEDEQY
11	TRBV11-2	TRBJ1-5	ASSLEVSQPQH
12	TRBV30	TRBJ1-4	AWGNFPTGEKLF
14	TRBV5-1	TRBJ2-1	ASSLQPTVSYNEQF
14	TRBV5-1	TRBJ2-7	ASSPGGTQTVYEQY
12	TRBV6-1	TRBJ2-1	ASSAPSGVDEQF
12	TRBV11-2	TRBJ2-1	ASSRDPGLNEQF
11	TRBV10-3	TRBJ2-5	AISGTGEETQY
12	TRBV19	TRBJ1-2	ASSQTGSNYGYT
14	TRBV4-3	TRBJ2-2	ASSQVLAGDTGELF
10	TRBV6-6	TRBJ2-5	ASRQGRETQY